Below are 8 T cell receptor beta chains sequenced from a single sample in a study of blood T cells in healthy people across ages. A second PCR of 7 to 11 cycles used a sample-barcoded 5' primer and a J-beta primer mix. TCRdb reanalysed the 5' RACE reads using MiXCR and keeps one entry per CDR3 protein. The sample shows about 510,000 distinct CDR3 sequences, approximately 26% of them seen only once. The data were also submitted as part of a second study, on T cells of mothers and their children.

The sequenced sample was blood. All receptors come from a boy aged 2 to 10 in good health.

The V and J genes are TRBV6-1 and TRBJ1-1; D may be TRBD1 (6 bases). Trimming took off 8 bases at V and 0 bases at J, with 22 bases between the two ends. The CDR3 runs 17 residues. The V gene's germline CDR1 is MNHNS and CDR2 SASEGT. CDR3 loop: CASRGAQGSSMNTEAFF. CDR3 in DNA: TGTGCCAGCCGGGGGGCGCAGGGTTCTTCCATGAACACTGAAGCTTTCTTT.

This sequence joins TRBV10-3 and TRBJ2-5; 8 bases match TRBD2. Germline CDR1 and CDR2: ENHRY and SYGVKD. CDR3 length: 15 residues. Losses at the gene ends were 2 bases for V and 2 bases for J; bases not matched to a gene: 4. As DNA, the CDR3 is TGTGCCATCAGTGAGCCGACTAGCGAACAAGAGACCCAGTACTTC. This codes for CAISEPTSEQETQYF.

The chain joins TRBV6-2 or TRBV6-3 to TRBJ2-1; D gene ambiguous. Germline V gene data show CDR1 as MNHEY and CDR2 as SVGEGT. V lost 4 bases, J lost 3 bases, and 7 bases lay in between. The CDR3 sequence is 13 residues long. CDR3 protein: CASSWLFYNEQFF. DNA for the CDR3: TGTGCCAGCAGTTGGCTGTTCTACAATGAGCAGTTCTTC.

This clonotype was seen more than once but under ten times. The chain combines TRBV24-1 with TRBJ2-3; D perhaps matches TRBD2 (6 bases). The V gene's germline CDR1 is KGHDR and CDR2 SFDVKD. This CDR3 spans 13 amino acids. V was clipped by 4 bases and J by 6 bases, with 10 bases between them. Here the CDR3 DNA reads TGTGCCACCAGTGACGCTGGGGGGGATACGCAGTATTTT. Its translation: CATSDAGGDTQYF.

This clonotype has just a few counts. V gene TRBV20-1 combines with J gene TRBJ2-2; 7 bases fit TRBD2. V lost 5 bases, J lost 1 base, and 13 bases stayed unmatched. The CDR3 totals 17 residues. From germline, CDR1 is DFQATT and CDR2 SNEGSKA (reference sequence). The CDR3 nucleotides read TGCAGTGCTCGCCGTGTGGGGGGGGATCTGAACACCGGGGAGCTGTTTTTT. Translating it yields CSARRVGGDLNTGELFF.

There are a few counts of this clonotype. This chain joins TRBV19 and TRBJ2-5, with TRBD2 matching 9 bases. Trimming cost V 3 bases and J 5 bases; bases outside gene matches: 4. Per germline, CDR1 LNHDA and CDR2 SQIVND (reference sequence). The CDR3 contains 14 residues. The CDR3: CASSIRTSAETQYF. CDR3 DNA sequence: TGTGCCAGTAGTATCCGGACTAGCGCCGAGACCCAGTACTTC. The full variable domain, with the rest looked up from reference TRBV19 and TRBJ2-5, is DGGITQSPKYLFRKEGQNVTLSCEQNLNHDAMYWYRQDPGQGLRLIYYSQIVNDFQKGDIAEGYSVSREKKESFPLTVTSAQKNPTAFYLCASSIRTSAETQYFGPGTRLLVL.

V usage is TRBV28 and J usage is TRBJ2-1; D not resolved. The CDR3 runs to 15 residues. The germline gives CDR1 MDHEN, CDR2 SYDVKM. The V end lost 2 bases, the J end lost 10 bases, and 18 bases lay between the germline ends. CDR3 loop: CASSLNLLGLREQFF. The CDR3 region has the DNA TGTGCCAGCAGTTTAAATCTTTTGGGCTTGAGGGAGCAGTTCTTC.

CDR3 nucleotides: TGCGCCAGCAGCCATTCCCCAGGGACTTGGGAGCAGTACTTC. It encodes CASSHSPGTWEQYF. V usage is TRBV4-3 and J usage is TRBJ2-7; maybe TRBD2 (6 bases). There are 14 residues in the CDR3. CDR1 and CDR2 (germline): LGHNA, YSLEER. Between the trimmed V and J ends, which lost 3 bases and 7 bases, there was a span of 16 bases.